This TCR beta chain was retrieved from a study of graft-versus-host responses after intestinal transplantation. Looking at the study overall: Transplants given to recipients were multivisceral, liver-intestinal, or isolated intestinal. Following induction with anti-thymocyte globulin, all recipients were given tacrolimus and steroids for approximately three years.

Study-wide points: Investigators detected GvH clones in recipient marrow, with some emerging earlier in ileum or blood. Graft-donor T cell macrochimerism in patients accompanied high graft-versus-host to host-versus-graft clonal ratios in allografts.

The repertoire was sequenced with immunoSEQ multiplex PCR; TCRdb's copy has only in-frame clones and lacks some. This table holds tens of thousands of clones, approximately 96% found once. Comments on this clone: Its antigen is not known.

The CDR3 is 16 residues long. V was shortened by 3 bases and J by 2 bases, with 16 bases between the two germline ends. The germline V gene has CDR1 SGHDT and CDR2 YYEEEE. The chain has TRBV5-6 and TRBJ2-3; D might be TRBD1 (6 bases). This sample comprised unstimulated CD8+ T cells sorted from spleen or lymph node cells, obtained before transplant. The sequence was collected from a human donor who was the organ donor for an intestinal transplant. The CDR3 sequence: CASSSPGHRPTDTQYF. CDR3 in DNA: TGTGCCAGCAGCTCGCCGGGACATCGCCCCACAGATACGCAGTATTTT.